The 16 T cell receptor beta chains listed next were all sequenced from one sample in a study of blood T cell repertoires in COVID-19. The repertoire was sequenced with immunoSEQ multiplex PCR; TCRdb's copy has only in-frame clones and lacks some. The sample holds hundreds of thousands of clones, nearly 90% seen once. Sequencing input: PBMCs or T cells enriched from blood (not recorded which). These TCRs come from a woman in her 30s who had recovered from COVID-19.

V usage is TRBV6-1 and J usage is TRBJ2-7; 7 bases align to TRBD2. The CDR3 is 15 amino acids. Germline V CDR1 and CDR2: MNHNS, SASEGT. J gave up 6 bases and V 3 bases, and 11 bases lay outside the gene matches. CDR3 sequence reads: CASSDGGGWAREQYF. The CDR3 coding sequence is TGTGCCAGCAGTGATGGGGGGGGTTGGGCTCGCGAGCAGTACTTC.

The chain links TRBV5-4 to TRBJ2-7, with D possibly matching TRBD2 (5 bases). Trimming cost V 4 bases and J 2 bases, with 13 bases left between them. CDR1 SGHNT and CDR2 YYREEE come from the germline V gene (reference sequence). The CDR3 contains 14 residues. For the CDR3, the DNA is TGTGCCAGCAGCCGAGCTACTAGAACCTACGAGCAGTACTTC. Translated: CASSRATRTYEQYF.

The gene calls are TRBV20-1 and TRBJ1-1; 7 bases line up with TRBD1. The V gene's germline CDR1 is DFQATT and CDR2 SNEGSKA (reference sequence). The CDR3 runs 11 residues. The CDR3 reads CRGQINTEAFF. CDR3 nucleotide sequence: TGCAGGGGACAGATAAACACTGAAGCTTTCTTT.

This chain connects TRBV2 to TRBJ1-5, with a possible D match to TRBD1 (6 bases). CDR3 length: 20 amino acids. V lost 6 bases and J lost 1, with 28 bases in between. Germline CDR1 SNHLY, CDR2 FYNNEI. The chain's CDR3 is CASRPTHPGQKSISNQPQHF. The DNA for the CDR3 is TGTGCCAGCAGGCCCACACACCCAGGACAGAAATCCATAAGCAATCAGCCCCAGCATTTT. Using reference TRBV2 and TRBJ1-5 for the parts outside the CDR3, the full variable domain is EPEVTQTPSHQVTQMGQEVILRCVPISNHLYFYWYRQILGQKVEFLVSFYNNEISEKSEIFDDQFSVERPDGSNFTLKIRSTKLEDSAMYFCASRPTHPGQKSISNQPQHFGDGTRLSIL.

The chain couples TRBV5-1 to TRBJ1-2; TRBD1 matches at 7 bases. The germline V gene has CDR1 SGHRS and CDR2 YFSETQ. CDR3 size: 14 residues. The trim removed 3 bases at V and 5 bases at J, leaving 7 bases unmatched. The CDR3 protein is CASSSQGPEYGYTF. CDR3 nucleotide sequence: TGCGCCAGCAGCTCACAGGGGCCCGAGTATGGCTACACCTTC.

The chain couples TRBV12-3 or TRBV12-4 to TRBJ1-2; D is undetermined. V lost 5 bases to trimming and J lost 4 bases, with 11 bases between them. This CDR3 has 13 amino acids. This CDR3 is CASSLTRGYGYTF. In DNA form, the CDR3 reads TGTGCCAGCAGTCTTACTCGGGGCTATGGCTACACCTTC.

The chain employs TRBV11-2 and TRBJ1-2; TRBD1 aligns across 7 bases. This CDR3 has 16 amino acids. Germline V gene lookup returns CDR1 SGHAT and CDR2 FQNNGV. The trim removed 1 base at V and 2 bases at J, leaving 7 bases unmatched. The CDR3 region has the DNA TGTGCCAGCAGCTTAGGACAGGGATCCCAAAACTATGGCTACACCTTC. It codes for CASSLGQGSQNYGYTF.

This clone appeared a few times. This chain uses TRBV30 with TRBJ1-3; D call uncertain. Germline CDR1 is GTSNPN and CDR2 is SVGIG (reference sequence). The CDR3 is made up of 14 amino acids. V lost 2 bases to trimming and J lost 3 bases, with 11 bases between them. DNA for the CDR3: TGTGCCTGGAGTTACACCCTCTTTGGAAACACCATATATTTT. Translated: CAWSYTLFGNTIYF.

This clone showed up just once. CDR3 nucleotide sequence: TGTGCCAGTAGTCCTCCCGGGACTGCAGCCTACGAGCAGTACTTC. This codes for CASSPPGTAAYEQYF. The chain links TRBV19 to TRBJ2-7; tentatively, D is TRBD2 (6 bases). V lost 5 bases and J lost 2, with 16 bases in between. This CDR3 is built from 15 residues. CDR1 and CDR2 from the germline V gene are LNHDA and SQIVND (reference sequence). Complete variable domain (other parts from reference TRBV19 and TRBJ2-7): DGGITQSPKYLFRKEGQNVTLSCEQNLNHDAMYWYRQDPGQGLRLIYYSQIVNDFQKGDIAEGYSVSREKKESFPLTVTSAQKNPTAFYLCASSPPGTAAYEQYFGPGTRLTVT.

V and J are TRBV30 and TRBJ2-5, with 10 bases lining up with TRBD2. The CDR3 covers 15 residues. Germline V gene sequence: CDR1 GTSNPN, CDR2 SVGIG (reference sequence). V dropped 0 bases and J dropped 5; count of bases not matched to a gene: 6. The CDR3: CAWSVMASGGETQYF. The CDR3 nucleotides read TGTGCCTGGAGTGTAATGGCTAGCGGGGGTGAGACCCAGTACTTC.

In this sample, this clone turned up a few times. The chain recombines TRBV2 with TRBJ1-4; D gene ambiguous. Per germline, CDR1 SNHLY and CDR2 FYNNEI. This CDR3 comprises 16 residues. V was trimmed by 5 bases and J by 0 bases, leaving 13 bases between them. This CDR3 is CASSKNTAATNEKLFF. DNA for the CDR3: TGTGCCAGCAGTAAAAATACAGCCGCAACTAATGAAAAACTGTTTTTT.

The CDR3, as DNA: TGTGCCGGGTCCCGGGACAGGGGGAGCATGAACACTGAAGCTTTCTTT. This codes for CAGSRDRGSMNTEAFF. This rearrangement joins TRBV30 to TRBJ1-1; 11 nucleotides agree with TRBD1. The CDR3 covers 16 residues. V trimming: 8 bases; J trimming: 0 bases; junction bases outside the gene matches: 11. Germline lookup yields CDR1 GTSNPN and CDR2 SVGIG (reference sequence).

This rearrangement joins TRBV2 to TRBJ2-7; 9 nucleotides align to TRBD1. Germline trimming cut 5 bases from V and 2 bases from J; bases unmatched to any gene: 7. The length of the CDR3 is 15 residues. CDR1 is SNHLY, CDR2 FYNNEI, per germline. The CDR3 coding sequence is TGTGCCAGCAGTCGCGACAGGGGGAGTGCCTACGAGCAGTACTTC. It codes for CASSRDRGSAYEQYF.

This chain joins TRBV5-8 and TRBJ1-1; D ambiguous. Trimming stripped 2 bases from V and 3 bases from J, with 8 bases between. The germline gives CDR1 SGHTS, CDR2 YDEGEE. CDR3 length equals 13 residues. The CDR3 DNA reads as TGTGCCAGCAGCTTAGGCGGGCACACTGAAGCTTTCTTT. Translated, it gives CASSLGGHTEAFF.

V usage is TRBV5-1 and J usage is TRBJ2-7, with 9 bases that match TRBD2. The V gene end was trimmed by 4 bases and the J gene end by 9 bases; junction bases not matched to a gene: 14. From germline, CDR1 is SGHRS and CDR2 YFSETQ. This CDR3 comprises 15 residues. CDR3 coding DNA: TGCGCCAGCAGCCCTCTAGGACTAGCGCCGTCGGGGCAGTACTTC. Translation gives CASSPLGLAPSGQYF.

This clone is a singleton in its sample. The chain uses TRBV7-9 and TRBJ1-2; tentatively, D is TRBD1 (5 bases). Per germline, CDR1 SEHNR and CDR2 FQNEAQ (reference sequence). V lost 3 bases, J lost 5 bases, and 13 bases lay in between. The CDR3 sequence is 14 residues long. This CDR3 reads CASSFGQGLYGYTF. In nucleotides, the CDR3 is TGTGCCAGCAGCTTTGGCCAGGGACTTTATGGCTACACCTTC.